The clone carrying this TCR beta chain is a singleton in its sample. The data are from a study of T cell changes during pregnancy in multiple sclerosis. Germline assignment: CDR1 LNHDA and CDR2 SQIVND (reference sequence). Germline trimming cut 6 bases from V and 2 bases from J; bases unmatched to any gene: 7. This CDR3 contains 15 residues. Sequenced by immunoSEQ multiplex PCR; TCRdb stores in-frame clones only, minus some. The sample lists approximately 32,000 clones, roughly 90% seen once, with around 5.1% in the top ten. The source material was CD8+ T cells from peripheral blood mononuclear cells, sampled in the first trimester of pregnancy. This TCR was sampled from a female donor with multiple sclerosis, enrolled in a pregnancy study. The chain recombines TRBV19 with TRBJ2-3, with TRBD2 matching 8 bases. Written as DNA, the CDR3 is TGTGCCAGTAGCAGCGGGAGTGGGGACACAGATACGCAGTATTTT. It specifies CASSSGSGDTDTQYF.